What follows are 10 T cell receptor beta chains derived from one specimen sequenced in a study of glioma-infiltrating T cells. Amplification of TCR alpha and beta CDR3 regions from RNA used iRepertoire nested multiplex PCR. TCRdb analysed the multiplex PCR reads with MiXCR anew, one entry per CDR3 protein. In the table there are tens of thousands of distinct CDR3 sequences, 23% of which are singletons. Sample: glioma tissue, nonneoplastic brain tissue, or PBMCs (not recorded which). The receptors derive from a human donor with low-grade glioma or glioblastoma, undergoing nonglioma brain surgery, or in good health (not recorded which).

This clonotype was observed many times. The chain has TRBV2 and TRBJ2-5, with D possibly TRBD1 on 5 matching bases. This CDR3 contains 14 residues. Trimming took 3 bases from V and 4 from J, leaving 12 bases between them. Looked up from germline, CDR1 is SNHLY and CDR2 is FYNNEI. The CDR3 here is CASSEEITGETQYF. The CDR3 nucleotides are TGTGCCAGCAGTGAGGAGATAACAGGAGAGACCCAGTACTTC.

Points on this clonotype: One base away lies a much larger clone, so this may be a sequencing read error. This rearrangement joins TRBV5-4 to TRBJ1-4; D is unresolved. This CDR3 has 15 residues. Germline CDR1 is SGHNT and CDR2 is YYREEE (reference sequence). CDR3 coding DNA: TGTGCCAGCAGCTCGAAGGCCCAAACTAATAAAAAACTGTTTTTT. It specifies CASSSKAQTNKKLFF.

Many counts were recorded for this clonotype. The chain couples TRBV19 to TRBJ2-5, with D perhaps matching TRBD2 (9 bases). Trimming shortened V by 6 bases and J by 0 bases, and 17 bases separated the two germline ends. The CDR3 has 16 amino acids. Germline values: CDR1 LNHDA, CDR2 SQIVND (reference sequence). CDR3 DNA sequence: TGTGCCAGTAGCACAGGGGGACTAGCCTACCAAGAGACCCAGTACTTC. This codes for CASSTGGLAYQETQYF.

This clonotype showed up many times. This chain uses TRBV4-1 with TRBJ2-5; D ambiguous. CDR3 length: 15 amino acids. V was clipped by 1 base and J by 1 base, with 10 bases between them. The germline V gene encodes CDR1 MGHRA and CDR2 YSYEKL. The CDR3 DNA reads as TGCGCCAGCAGCCAAGTACGCAAAGGCCAAGAGACCCAGTACTTC. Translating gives CASSQVRKGQETQYF.

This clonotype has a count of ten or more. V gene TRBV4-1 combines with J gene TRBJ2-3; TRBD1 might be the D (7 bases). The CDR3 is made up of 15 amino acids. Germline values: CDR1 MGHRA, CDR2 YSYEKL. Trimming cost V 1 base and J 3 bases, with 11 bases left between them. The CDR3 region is CASSQGPGGTDTQYF. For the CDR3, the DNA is TGCGCCAGCAGCCAAGGTCCAGGGGGGACAGATACGCAGTATTTT.

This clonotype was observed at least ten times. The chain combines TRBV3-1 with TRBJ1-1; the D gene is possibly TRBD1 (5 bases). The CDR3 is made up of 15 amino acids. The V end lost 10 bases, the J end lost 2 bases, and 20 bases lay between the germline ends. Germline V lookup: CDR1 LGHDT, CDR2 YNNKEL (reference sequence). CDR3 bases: TGTGCCACCAGAAGCGGGGGGGGACCTAACACTGAAGCTTTCTTT. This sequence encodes CATRSGGGPNTEAFF. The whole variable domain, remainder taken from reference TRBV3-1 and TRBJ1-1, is DTAVSQTPKYLVTQMGNDKSIKCEQNLGHDTMYWYKQDSKKFLKIMFSYNNKELIINETVPNRFSPKSPDKAHLNLHINSLELGDSAVYFCATRSGGGPNTEAFFGQGTRLTVV.

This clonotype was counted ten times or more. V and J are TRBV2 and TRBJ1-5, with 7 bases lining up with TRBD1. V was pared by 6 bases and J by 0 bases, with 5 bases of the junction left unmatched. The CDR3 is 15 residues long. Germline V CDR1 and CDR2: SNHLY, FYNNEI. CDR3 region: CASRGGSNSNQPQHF. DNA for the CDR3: TGTGCCAGCAGAGGGGGCAGCAATAGCAATCAGCCCCAGCATTTT. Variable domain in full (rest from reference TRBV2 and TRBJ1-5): EPEVTQTPSHQVTQMGQEVILRCVPISNHLYFYWYRQILGQKVEFLVSFYNNEISEKSEIFDDQFSVERPDGSNFTLKIRSTKLEDSAMYFCASRGGSNSNQPQHFGDGTRLSIL.

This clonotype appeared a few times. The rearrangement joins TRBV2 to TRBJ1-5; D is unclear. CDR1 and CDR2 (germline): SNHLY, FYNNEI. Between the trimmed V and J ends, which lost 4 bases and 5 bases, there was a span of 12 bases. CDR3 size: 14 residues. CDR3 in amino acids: CASSVAGEYQPQHF. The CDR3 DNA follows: TGTGCCAGCAGTGTGGCAGGAGAATATCAGCCCCAGCATTTT.

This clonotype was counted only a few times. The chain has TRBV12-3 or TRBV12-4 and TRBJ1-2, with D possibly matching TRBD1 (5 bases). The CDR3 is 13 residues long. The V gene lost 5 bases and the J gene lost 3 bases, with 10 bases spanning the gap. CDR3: CASSPRGDYGYTF. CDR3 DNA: TGTGCCAGCAGTCCTAGAGGGGACTATGGCTACACCTTC.

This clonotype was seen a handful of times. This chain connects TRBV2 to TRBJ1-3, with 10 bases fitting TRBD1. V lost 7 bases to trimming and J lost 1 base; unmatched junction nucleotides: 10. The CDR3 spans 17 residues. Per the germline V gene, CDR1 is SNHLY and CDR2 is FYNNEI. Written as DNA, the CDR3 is TGTGCCAGCAAACTCCCGGGACAGGGGTTTTCTGGAAACACCATATATTTT. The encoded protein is CASKLPGQGFSGNTIYF.